This T cell receptor beta chain was captured by sequencing in a study of early stage breast cancer tumors (TCRdb year 2017). Some background on the complete study: Of the roughly 16 invasive breast tumors, about a dozen were found to be estrogen receptor-positive, progesterone receptor-positive and HER2-negative. Of the roughly twelve ER+/PR+/HER2- tumors, eight were classified as invasive ductal carcinomas and four as invasive lobular carcinomas. On average, each sample had about 9.7-fold read coverage. A total of 2,651,842 templates, representing about 1.1 million unique clonotypes, were detected across all samples. The investigation overall reported the following: Bulk genomic DNA sequencing of unsorted cells missed chain pairing and functional markers such as CD4, CD8 and FOXP3. Approximately 2.4-fold higher T cell density and higher clonality were observed in tumors than in adjacent normal breast tissue. Enriched TCRB sequences shared across patients were mostly commonly generated sequences, unlikely to play an important role in the tumor microenvironment. Repertoires from blood resembled normal breast more closely than tumor, and using blood as a reference for each tissue separated tumor from normal in about 90% of the 16 patients. Because the cohort was small, a breakdown by tumor subtype could not be done.

About this clone: Its antigen is currently not known. No much larger clonotype is one base removed from it; base qualities were not supplied.

Two independent genomic DNA replicates were amplified for each sample, with around 0.5 ug used for blood and about 1.5 ug for tumor or normal breast. Following the manufacturer's instructions, the ImmunoSeq Intro kit was used to carry out TCRB sequencing on genomic DNA. The multiplex PCR ran for 30 to 35 cycles using proprietary primers and spike-in control sequences for absolute quantification. An 87-bp fragment spanning the CDR3 and flanking V and J genes was sequenced with single-end 150-bp reads. Seven samples, each with two replicates, were multiplexed per lane of an Illumina MiSeq using version 3.0 chemistry. Per the source publication's procedure: Raw data were processed with the vendor's proprietary pipeline, and both replicates were merged into a single result per sample. To define clonotypes, the study grouped productive rearrangements that shared the V-gene family, CDR3 amino acid sequence and J-gene segment. To compute clonality, the normalized Shannon entropy (Pielou evenness) of TCRB abundances was subtracted from 1. T cell density was estimated as total templates divided by the number of input cells, with the number of input cells inferred from the DNA input amount. Recon was used with default parameters to estimate total repertoire diversity and clonality. Clonotypes with over 0.1% abundance in tumor and at least 32-fold higher abundance in tumor than in normal breast were defined as tumor-enriched. Imported from immuneACCESS, the table was reduced by TCRdb to in-frame sequences with V and J called. These copies leave out some clones; in studies compared against another copy, an unresolved V gene accounts for under half, and the cause of the remainder is not known. V and J calls plus clone size are reproduced from that table; the DNA served to infer D and trimming. The sample data list tens of thousands of clones, and approximately 72% of these were observed just once. Approximately 35% of the sample is in the top ten clones.

The study profiled bulk TCR beta-chain repertoires in matched peripheral blood, tumor and adjacent normal breast tissue taken from around 15 patients with early-stage breast cancer. Before surgery, roughly 4.5-11 mL of whole blood was collected into EDTA tubes and then processed within 2 hours. Ficoll-Paque centrifugation in SepMate-50 tubes was used to isolate peripheral blood mononuclear cells. For storage in liquid nitrogen, PBMCs were cryopreserved as aliquots of about 1.9 to 4 million cells in around 90% FBS with about 10% DMSO. The Qiagen AllPrep DNA/RNA Mini kit was used for genomic DNA extraction. V is pared back by 5 bases and J by 2 bases, with 9 bases lying between the germline termini. From its cysteine to its phenylalanine, the CDR3 spans 13 amino acids. The read is trimmed to its CDR3 DNA, 39 bases read in frame from base 1. From a lookup of the germline V gene, CDR1 and CDR2 are SGHAT and FQNNGV.

Rearrangement joined TRBV11-2 to TRBJ1-2; the D segment cannot be called with confidence. Input material: blood. This receptor was taken from a person aged 45 to 59 with breast cancer. The DNA sequence is TGTGCCAGCAGCCCGGACGGGAACTATGGCTACACCTTC. This encodes CASSPDGNYGYTF.